Below are 2 T cell receptor beta chains sequenced from a single sample in a study of OX40 agonist ivuxolimab in advanced cancers. Data came from immunoSEQ multiplex PCR; TCRdb stores just in-frame clones and leaves some out. The sample holds tens of thousands of clones, nearly 90% seen once. The starting material was CD4+ or CD8+ T cells sorted from blood, obtained in a trial of the OX40 agonist ivuxolimab. All receptors derive from an adult with an advanced solid tumor such as melanoma, head and neck, liver or kidney cancer.

Points on this clone: Within the sample, other DNA sequences also encode this same CDR3. The V gene is TRBV4-3, the J gene TRBJ2-7; D remains ambiguous. The CDR3 has 14 amino acids. V lost 1 base to trimming and J lost 2 bases, with 9 bases between them. Looked up from germline, CDR1 is LGHNA and CDR2 is YSLEER. The DNA of the CDR3 is TGCGCCAGCAGCCAAGGGGTCAGGACCTACGAGCAGTACTTC. Translation gives CASSQGVRTYEQYF.

The V call is TRBV20-1, the J call TRBJ1-2, with D unresolved. Germline V lookup: CDR1 DFQATT, CDR2 SNEGSKA (reference sequence). Trimming shortened V by 4 bases and J by 3 bases, and 3 bases separated the two germline ends. The CDR3 spans 10 residues. The CDR3 nucleotides read TGCAGTGCTATTGACTATGGCTACACCTTC. Residues: CSAIDYGYTF.